Listed here are 8 T cell receptor beta chains from one sample, sequenced in a study of blood T cells in healthy people across ages. Together with a sample-barcoded 5' primer, a J-beta primer mix was included in a second PCR lasting about 7 to 12 cycles. TCRdb itself ran the 5' RACE reads through MiXCR, one entry per CDR3 protein. The repertoire holds some 730,000 distinct CDR3 sequences, with 22% as singletons. The source material was blood. The receptors were sampled from a man in his sixties or seventies in good health.

This clonotype was picked up a small number of times. The V and J genes are TRBV18 and TRBJ1-5; 10 positions match TRBD1. J gave up 5 bases and V 4 bases, and 8 bases lay outside the gene matches. Germline lookup yields CDR1 KGHSH and CDR2 LQKENI. This CDR3 has 16 residues. CDR3 bases: TGTGCCAGCTCACAAATCCGACAGGGGGCTGATCAGCCCCAGCATTTT. Its translation: CASSQIRQGADQPQHF.

This clonotype has a count of ten or more. V gene TRBV12-3 or TRBV12-4 combines with J gene TRBJ2-1, with a tentative D call TRBD1 (6 bases). The CDR3 runs 12 residues. V lost 6 bases and J 9 bases, leaving 12 bases between the germline ends. The CDR3 protein is CASRGGVSEQFF. DNA of the CDR3: TGTGCCAGCAGAGGGGGAGTGAGTGAGCAGTTCTTC.

As to this clonotype: Without the conserved terminal phenylalanine or tryptophan, this CDR3 likely stems from a read error. The DNA is omitted, as the CDR3 cannot be located on it reliably, and the CDR3 follows TCRdb's listing. The rearrangement uses TRBV15 and TRBJ2-5; TRBD2 is taken as the D call from the table, unchecked against the DNA. The CDR3 comprises 15 residues, both ends counted. Germline values: CDR1 LNHNV, CDR2 YYDKDF (reference sequence). CDR3 residues: CATSRDYTSGSTPYV.

The V call is TRBV20-1, the J call TRBJ2-7; D could derive from TRBD1 or TRBD2 (5 bases each). V was trimmed by 3 bases and J by 5 bases, leaving 8 bases between them. This CDR3 spans 11 amino acids. The germline V gene encodes CDR1 DFQATT and CDR2 SNEGSKA (reference sequence). The CDR3 region is CSASGAHEQYF. For the CDR3, the DNA is TGCAGTGCTAGCGGGGCCCACGAGCAGTACTTC.

This clonotype was detected a few times. J is TRBJ2-5 and V is TRBV18; a weak D match, TRBD1 (6 bases). Germline CDR1 and CDR2: KGHSH and LQKENI. The CDR3 is 13 residues long. With 3 bases removed from V and 7 bases from J, the gap between germline ends came to 12 bases. DNA of the CDR3: TGTGCCAGCTCACCGGGACAATCGGGGACCCAGTACTTC. It is translated as CASSPGQSGTQYF.

The chain combines TRBV15 with TRBJ1-5, with TRBD1 matching over 8 bases. CDR3 length: 14 residues. The V gene end was trimmed by 5 bases and the J gene end by 6 bases; junction bases not matched to a gene: 6. CDR1 and CDR2 from the germline V gene are LNHNV and YYDKDF (reference sequence). The CDR3 bases are TGTGCCACCAGCCCGGGACAGGAACGTCAGCCCCAGCATTTT. Its translation: CATSPGQERQPQHF.

This clonotype was seen more than once but under ten times. The chain links TRBV12-3 or TRBV12-4 to TRBJ2-7; unclear D gene. The CDR3 is made up of 15 amino acids. V was cut by 2 bases and J by 2 bases, with 13 bases left in between. The CDR3 reads CASSLYLPAAYEQYF. The CDR3 DNA is TGTGCCAGCAGTTTATATTTACCCGCAGCCTACGAGCAGTACTTC.

This clonotype was counted only a few times. The chain couples TRBV12-3 or TRBV12-4 to TRBJ2-3; D is perhaps TRBD1 (6 bases). This CDR3 is 13 amino acids long. The V gene lost 7 bases and the J gene lost 0 bases, with 8 bases spanning the gap. The CDR3 spells CASKRGSTDTQYF. The CDR3 DNA reads as TGTGCCAGCAAGAGGGGGAGCACAGATACGCAGTATTTT.